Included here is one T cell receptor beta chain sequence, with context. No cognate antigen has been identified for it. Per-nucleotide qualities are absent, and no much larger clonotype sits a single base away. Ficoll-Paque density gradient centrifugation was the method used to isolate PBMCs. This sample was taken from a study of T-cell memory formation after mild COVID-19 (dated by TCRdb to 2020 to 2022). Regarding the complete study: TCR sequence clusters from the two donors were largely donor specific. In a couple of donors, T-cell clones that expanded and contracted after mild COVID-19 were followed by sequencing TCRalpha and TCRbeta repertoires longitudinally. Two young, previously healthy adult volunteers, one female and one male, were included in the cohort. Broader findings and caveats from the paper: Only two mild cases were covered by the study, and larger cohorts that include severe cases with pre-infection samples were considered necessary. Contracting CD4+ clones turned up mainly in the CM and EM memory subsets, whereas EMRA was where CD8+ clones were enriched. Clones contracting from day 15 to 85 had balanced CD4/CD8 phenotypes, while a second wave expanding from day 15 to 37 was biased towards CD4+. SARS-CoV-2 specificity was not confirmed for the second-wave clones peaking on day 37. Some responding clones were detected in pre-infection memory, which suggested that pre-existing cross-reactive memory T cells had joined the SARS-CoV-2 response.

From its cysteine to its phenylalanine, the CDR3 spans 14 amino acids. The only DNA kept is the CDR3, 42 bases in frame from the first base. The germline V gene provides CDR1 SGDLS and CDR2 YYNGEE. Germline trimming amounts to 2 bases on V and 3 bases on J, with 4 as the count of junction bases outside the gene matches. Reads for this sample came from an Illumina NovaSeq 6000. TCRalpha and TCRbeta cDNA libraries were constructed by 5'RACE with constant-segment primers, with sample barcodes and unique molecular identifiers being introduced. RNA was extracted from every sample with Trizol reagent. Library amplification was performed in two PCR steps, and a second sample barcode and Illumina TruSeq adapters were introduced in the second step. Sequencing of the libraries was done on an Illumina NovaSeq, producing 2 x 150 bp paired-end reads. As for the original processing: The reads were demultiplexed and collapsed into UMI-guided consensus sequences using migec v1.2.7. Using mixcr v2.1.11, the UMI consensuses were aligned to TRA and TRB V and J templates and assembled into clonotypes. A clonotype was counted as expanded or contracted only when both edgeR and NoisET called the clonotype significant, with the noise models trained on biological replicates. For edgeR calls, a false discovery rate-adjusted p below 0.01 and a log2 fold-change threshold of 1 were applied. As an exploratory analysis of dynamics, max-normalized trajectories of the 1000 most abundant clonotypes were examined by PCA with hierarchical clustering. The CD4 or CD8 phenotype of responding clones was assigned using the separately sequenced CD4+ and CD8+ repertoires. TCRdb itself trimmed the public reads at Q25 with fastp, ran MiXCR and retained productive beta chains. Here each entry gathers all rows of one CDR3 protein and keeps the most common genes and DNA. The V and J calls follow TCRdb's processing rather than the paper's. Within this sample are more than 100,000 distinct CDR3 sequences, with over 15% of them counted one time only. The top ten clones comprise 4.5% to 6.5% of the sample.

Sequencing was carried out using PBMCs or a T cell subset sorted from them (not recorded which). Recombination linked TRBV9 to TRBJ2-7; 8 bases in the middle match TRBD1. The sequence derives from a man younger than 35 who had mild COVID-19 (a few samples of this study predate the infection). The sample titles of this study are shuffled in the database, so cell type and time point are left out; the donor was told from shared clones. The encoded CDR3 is CASSVGQDNYEQYF. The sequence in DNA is TGTGCCAGCAGCGTGGGACAGGACAACTACGAGCAGTACTTC.